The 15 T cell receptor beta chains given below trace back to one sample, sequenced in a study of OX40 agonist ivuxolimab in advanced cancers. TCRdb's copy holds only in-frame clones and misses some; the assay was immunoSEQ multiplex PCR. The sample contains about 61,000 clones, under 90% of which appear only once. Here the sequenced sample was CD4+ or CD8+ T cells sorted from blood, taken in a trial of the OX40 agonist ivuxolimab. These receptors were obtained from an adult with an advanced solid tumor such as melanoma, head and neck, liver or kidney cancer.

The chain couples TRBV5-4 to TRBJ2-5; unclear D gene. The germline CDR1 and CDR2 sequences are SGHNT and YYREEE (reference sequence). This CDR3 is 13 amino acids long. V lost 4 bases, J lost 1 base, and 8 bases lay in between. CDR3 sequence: CASSLVGQETQYF. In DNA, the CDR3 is TGTGCCAGCAGCCTCGTGGGCCAAGAGACCCAGTACTTC.

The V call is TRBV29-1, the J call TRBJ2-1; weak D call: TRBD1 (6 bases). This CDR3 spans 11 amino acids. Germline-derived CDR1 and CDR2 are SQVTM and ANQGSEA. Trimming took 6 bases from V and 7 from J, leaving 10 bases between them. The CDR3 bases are TGCAGCGTAGTAAGGGGGAATGAGCAGTTCTTC. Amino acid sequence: CSVVRGNEQFF.

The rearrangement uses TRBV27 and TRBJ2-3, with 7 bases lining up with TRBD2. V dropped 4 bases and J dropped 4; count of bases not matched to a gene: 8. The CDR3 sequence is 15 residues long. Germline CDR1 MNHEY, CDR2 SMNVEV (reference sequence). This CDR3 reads CASSYGAGASDTQYF. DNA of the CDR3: TGTGCCAGCAGTTATGGGGCGGGAGCGTCAGATACGCAGTATTTT.

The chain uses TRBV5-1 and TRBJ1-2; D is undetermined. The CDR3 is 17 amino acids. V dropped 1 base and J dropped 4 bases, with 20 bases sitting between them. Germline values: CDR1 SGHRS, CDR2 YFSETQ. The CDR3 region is CASSLSGLIEPGYGYTF. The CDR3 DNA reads TGCGCCAGCAGCTTGTCCGGACTCATCGAGCCCGGCTATGGCTACACCTTC.

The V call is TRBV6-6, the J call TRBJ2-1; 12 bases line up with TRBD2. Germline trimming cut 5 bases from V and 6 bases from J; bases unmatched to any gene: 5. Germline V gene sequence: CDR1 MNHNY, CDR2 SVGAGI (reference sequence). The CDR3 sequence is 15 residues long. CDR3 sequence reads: CASSRLAGEGNEQFF. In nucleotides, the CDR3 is TGTGCCAGCAGTCGACTAGCGGGAGAAGGCAATGAGCAGTTCTTC.

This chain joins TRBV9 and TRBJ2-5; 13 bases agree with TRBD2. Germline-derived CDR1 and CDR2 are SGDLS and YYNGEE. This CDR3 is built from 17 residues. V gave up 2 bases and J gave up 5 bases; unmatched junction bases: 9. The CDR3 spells CASSVGGLAGEGETQYF. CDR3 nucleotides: TGTGCCAGCAGCGTTGGAGGACTAGCGGGAGAGGGGGAGACCCAGTACTTC.

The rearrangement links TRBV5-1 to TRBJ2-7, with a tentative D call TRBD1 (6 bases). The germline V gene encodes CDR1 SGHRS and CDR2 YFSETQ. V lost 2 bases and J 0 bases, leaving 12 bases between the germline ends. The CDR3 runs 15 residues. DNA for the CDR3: TGCGCCAGCAGCTTCACTACAGGGACCTCCTACGAGCAGTACTTC. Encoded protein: CASSFTTGTSYEQYF.

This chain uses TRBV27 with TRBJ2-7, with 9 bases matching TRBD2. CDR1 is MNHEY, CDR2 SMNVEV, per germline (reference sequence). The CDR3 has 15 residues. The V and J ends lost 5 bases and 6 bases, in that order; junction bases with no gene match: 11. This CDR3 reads CASSPLAGEGSEQYF. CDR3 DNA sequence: TGTGCCAGCAGTCCGTTAGCGGGAGAAGGCTCCGAGCAGTACTTC.

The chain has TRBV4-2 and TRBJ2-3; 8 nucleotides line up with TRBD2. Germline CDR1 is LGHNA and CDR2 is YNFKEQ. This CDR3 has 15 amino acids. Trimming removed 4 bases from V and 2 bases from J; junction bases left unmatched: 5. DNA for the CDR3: TGTGCCAGCAGCCTTAGCGGGGCTAACACAGATACGCAGTATTTT. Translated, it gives CASSLSGANTDTQYF.

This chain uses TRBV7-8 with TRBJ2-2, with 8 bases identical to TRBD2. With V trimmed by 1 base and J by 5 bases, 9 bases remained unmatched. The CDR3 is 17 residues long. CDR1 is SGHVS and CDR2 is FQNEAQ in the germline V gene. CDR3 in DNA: TGTGCCAGCAGCTTAGGCAGCGGGAGCGCGCGGACCGGGGAGCTGTTTTTT. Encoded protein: CASSLGSGSARTGELFF.

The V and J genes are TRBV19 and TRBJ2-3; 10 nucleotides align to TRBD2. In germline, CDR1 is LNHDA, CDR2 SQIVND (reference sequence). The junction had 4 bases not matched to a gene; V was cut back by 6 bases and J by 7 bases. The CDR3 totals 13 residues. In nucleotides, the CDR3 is TGTGCCAGTAGCGAGGGACTAGCGAATACGCAGTATTTT. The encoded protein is CASSEGLANTQYF.

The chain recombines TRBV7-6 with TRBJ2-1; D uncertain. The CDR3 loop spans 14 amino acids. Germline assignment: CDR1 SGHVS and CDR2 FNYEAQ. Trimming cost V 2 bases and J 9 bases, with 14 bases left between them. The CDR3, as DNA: TGTGCCAGCAGCTTACTGTTCTCAGGATCTGAGCAGTTCTTC. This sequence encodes CASSLLFSGSEQFF.

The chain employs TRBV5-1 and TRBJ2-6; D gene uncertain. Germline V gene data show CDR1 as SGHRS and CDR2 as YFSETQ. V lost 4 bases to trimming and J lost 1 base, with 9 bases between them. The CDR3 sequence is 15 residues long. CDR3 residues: CASSAFGSGANVLTF. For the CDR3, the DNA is TGCGCCAGCAGCGCGTTCGGATCTGGGGCCAACGTCCTGACTTTC.

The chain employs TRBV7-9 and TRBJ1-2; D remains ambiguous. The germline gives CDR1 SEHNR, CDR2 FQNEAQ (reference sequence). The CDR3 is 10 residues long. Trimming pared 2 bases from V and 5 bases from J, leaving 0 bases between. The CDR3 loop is CASSLYGYTF. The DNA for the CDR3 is TGTGCCAGCAGCTTATATGGCTACACCTTC.

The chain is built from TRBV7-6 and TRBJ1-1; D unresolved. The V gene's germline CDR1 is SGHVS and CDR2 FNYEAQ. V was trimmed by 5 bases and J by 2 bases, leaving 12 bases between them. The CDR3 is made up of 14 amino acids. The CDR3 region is CASSPGRVNTEAFF. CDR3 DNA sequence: TGTGCCAGCAGCCCCGGTCGGGTAAACACTGAAGCTTTCTTT.